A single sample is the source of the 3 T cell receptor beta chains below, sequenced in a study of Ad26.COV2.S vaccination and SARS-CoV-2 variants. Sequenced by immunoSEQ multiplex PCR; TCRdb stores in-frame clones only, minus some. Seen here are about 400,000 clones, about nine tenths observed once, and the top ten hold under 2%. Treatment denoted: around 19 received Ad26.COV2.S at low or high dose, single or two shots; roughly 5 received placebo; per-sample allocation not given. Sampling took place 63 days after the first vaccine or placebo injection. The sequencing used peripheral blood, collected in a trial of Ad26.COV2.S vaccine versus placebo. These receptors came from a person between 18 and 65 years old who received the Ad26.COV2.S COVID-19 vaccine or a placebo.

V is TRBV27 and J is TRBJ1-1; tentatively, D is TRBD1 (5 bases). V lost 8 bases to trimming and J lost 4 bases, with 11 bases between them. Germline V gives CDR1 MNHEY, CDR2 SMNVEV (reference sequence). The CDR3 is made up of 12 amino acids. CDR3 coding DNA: TGTGCCAGCGGGAGGGGTATCACTGAAGCTTTCTTT. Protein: CASGRGITEAFF.

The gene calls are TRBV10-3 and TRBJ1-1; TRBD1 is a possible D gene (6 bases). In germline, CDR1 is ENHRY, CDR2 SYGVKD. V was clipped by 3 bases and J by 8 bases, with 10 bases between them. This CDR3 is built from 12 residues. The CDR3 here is CAISDQGLEAFF. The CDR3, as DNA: TGTGCCATCAGTGATCAGGGGTTGGAAGCTTTCTTT.

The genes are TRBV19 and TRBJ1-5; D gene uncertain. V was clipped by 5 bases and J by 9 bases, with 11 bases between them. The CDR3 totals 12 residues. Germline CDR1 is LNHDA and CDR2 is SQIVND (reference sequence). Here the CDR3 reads CASSATARPQHF. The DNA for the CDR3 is TGTGCCAGTAGTGCAACCGCGCGGCCCCAGCATTTT.